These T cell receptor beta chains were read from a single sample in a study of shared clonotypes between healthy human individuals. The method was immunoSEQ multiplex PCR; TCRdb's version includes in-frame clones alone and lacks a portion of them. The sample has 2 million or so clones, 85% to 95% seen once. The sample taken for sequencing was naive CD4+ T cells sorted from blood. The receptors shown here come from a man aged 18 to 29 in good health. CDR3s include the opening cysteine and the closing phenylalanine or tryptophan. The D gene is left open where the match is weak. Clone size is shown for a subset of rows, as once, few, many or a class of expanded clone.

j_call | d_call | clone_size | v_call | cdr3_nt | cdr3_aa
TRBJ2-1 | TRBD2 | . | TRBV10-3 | TGTGCCATCAGTGAACTAGCGGGAGAAGATGAGCAGTTCTTC | CAISELAGEDEQFF
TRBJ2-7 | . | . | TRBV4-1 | TGCGCCAGCAGCCAGCAGGACGGAACTAAACCGGCCTACGAGCAGTACTTC | CASSQQDGTKPAYEQYF
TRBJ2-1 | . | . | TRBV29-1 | TGCAGTCTTAGTTTGGCGAGCTCCTACAATGAGCAGTTCTTC | CSLSLASSYNEQFF
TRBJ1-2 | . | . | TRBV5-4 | TGTGCCAGCAGATTCAGAGCTGGCTATGGCTACACCTTC | CASRFRAGYGYTF
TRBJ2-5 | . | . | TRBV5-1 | TGCGCCAGCAGCTTAGGACCTACCGAGTTGGCCCAGTACTTC | CASSLGPTELAQYF
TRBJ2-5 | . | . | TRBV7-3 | TGTGCCAGCAGCTTAACGGACCAAGAGACCCAGTACTTC | CASSLTDQETQYF
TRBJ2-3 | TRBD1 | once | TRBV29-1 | TGCAGCGTTGCGGACAGGGGAAGCACAGATACGCAGTATTTT | CSVADRGSTDTQYF
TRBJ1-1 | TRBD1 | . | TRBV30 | TGTGCCTGGAGTGACAGGGGGGTGTTAGCTTTCTTT | CAWSDRGVLAFF
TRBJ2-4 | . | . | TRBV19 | TGTGCCAGTAGTATTACGGGGCTGTCCAAAAACATTCAGTACTTC | CASSITGLSKNIQYF
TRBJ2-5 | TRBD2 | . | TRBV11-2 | TGTGCCAGCAGCTCAGCACGAGGGGCTAGGCGGGGGGGTCGAGAGACCCAGTACTTC | CASSSARGARRGGRETQYF
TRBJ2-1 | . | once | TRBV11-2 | TGTGCCAGCAGCTTGGACTTGAACCGCCTCTTTGAACAGTTCTTC | CASSLDLNRLFEQFF
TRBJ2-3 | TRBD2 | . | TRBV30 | TGTGCCTGGAGTGTACGCCCAGCGGGGGGGAATACGCAGTATTTT | CAWSVRPAGGNTQYF
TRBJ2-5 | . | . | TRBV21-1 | TGTGCCAGCAGCAAGGACAGGGAAGTCGGACAAGAGACCCAGTACTTC | CASSKDREVGQETQYF
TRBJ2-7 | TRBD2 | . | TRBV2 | TGTGCCAGCAGTGTAGCGGGGGAGCACTACGAGCAGTACTTC | CASSVAGEHYEQYF
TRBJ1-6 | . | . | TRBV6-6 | TGTGCCAGCAGTTATGAGGGGGTTGAGGGTTCACCCCTCCACTTT | CASSYEGVEGSPLHF
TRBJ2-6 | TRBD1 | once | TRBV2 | TGTGCCAGCAGTGGTAACCCCGACAGGGCGACTGGGGCCAACGTCCTGACTTTC | CASSGNPDRATGANVLTF
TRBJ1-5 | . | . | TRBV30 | TGTGCCTGGAGTGGAGACGAGACAGAGGCATTGACCCAGCATTTT | CAWSGDETEALTQHF
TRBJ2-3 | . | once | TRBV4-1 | TGCGCCAGCAGCCAAGAGGGGGAGAGGGGAGATACGCAGTATTTT | CASSQEGERGDTQYF
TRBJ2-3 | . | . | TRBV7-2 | TGTGCCAGCAGCTTTCCACGGAGTGATACGCAGTATTTT | CASSFPRSDTQYF
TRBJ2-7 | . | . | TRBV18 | TGTGCCAGCTCACCCCCCGACCGCAACCCTACGCAGCAGTACTTC | CASSPPDRNPTQQYF
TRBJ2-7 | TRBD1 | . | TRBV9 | TGTGCCAGCAGCGTGAACAGGGGCTCCTACGAGCAGTACTTC | CASSVNRGSYEQYF
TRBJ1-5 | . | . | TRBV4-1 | TGCGCCAGCAGCCAAGCCCTTGGGGGGGTCGGCAATCAGCCCCAGCATTTT | CASSQALGGVGNQPQHF
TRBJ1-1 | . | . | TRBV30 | TGTGCCTGGATAGCGGGGCACACTGAAGCTTTCTTT | CAWIAGHTEAFF
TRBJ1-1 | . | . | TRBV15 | TGTGCCACCAGCAGAGGATTTGAGGCCACTGAAGCTTTCTTT | CATSRGFEATEAFF
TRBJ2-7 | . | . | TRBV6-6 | TGTGCCAGCAGTACCCCCAACGCCGGGAACTCCTACGAGCAGTACTTC | CASSTPNAGNSYEQYF
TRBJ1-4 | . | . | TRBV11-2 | TGTGCCAGCAGCTTCCCCCGGGTTTTGAGGAATGAAAAACTGTTTTTT | CASSFPRVLRNEKLFF
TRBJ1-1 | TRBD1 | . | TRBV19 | TGTGCCAGTAGTATGATGGGACAGGGGGGGGCTGAAGCTTTCTTT | CASSMMGQGGAEAFF
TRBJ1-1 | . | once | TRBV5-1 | TGCGCCAGCAGCGGAGCCCCAGGGTCCACTGAAGCTTTCTTT | CASSGAPGSTEAFF
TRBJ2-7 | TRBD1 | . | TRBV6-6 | TGTGCCAGCAGTTACCCGACAGGGATCAACTACGAGCAGTACTTC | CASSYPTGINYEQYF
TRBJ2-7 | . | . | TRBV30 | TGTGCCTGGAGCAAACAGGAATACGAGCAGTACTTC | CAWSKQEYEQYF
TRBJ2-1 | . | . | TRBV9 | TGTGCCAGCAGCGTAGGCTCCGGGGGCGCCTCCTACAATGAGCAGTTCTTC | CASSVGSGGASYNEQFF
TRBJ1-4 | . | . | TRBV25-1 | TGTGCCAGCAGTGGTATGGCAACTAATGAAAAACTGTTTTTT | CASSGMATNEKLFF
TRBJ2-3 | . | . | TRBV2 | TGTGCCAGCAGTGAACACGACTTTGGAGGTACAGATACGCAGTATTTT | CASSEHDFGGTDTQYF
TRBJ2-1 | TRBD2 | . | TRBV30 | TGTGCCTGGAGTGGGTTAGGTAGCGGGGGAGATGAGCAGTTCTTC | CAWSGLGSGGDEQFF
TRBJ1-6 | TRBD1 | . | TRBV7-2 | TGTGCCAGCAGCCAGAGACAGGGCCAGAATTCACCCCTCCACTTT | CASSQRQGQNSPLHF
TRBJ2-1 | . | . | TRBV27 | TGTGCCACGTCCCGGGACTTTTCCTACAATGAGCAGTTCTTC | CATSRDFSYNEQFF
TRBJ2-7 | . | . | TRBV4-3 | TGCGCCAGCAGCCAAGAGAGGGGCCCTTACGAGCAGTACTTC | CASSQERGPYEQYF
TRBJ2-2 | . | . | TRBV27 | TGTGCCAGCAGTTTATTTGGGAGTGTGGAGCTGTTTTTT | CASSLFGSVELFF
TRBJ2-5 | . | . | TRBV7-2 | TGTGCCAGCAGCCGGACCTTCGGGGAGACCCAGTACTTC | CASSRTFGETQYF